One sample yielded the 27 T cell receptor beta chains listed below, sequenced in a study of T cells after yellow fever vaccination. TCRdb passed the 5' RACE reads through MiXCR, listing each CDR3 protein once. The sample yields 170,000 or so distinct CDR3 sequences, approximately 6.2% seen once. This material consisted of CD4+ T cells sorted from PBMCs, taken on the day of the first yellow fever vaccination. These receptors originate from a man aged 18 to 35 who received the YFV17D yellow fever vaccine.

This clonotype turned up a few times. This sequence joins TRBV5-5 and TRBJ1-2, with D possibly being TRBD1 (6 bases). Looked up from germline, CDR1 is SGHKS and CDR2 is YYEKEE (reference sequence). The length of the CDR3 is 15 residues. V shed 1 base and J shed 6 bases, with 16 bases lying between them. The chain's CDR3 is CASSLSTGKGDGYTF. The DNA for the CDR3 is TGTGCCAGCAGCTTGAGTACCGGGAAGGGGGATGGCTACACCTTC.

This clonotype appeared many times. This rearrangement joins TRBV18 to TRBJ2-1, with TRBD2 identical over 10 bases. V lost 0 bases, J lost 4 bases, and 6 bases stayed unmatched. The CDR3 is 17 residues long. Germline CDR1 is KGHSH and CDR2 is LQKENI. Written as DNA, the CDR3 is TGTGCCAGCTCACCACCCCTTAGGACTAGCGGATACAATGAGCAGTTCTTC. Its translation: CASSPPLRTSGYNEQFF.

In this sample, this clonotype turned up many times. The rearrangement links TRBV10-3 to TRBJ1-6; maybe TRBD1 (5 bases). Trimming cost V 2 bases and J 7 bases, with 12 bases left between them. The CDR3 loop spans 15 amino acids. The germline V gene encodes CDR1 ENHRY and CDR2 SYGVKD. CDR3 nucleotides: TGTGCCATCAGTGAGGTGGGGGGAAAAAATTCACCCCTCCACTTT. Translated: CAISEVGGKNSPLHF.

With respect to this clonotype: An end of the junction does not agree with germline; a read error may underlie this. V gene TRBV7-9 combines with J gene TRBJ2-3, with D unresolved. The CDR3 is made up of 12 amino acids. Germline CDR1 reads SEHNR; CDR2 reads FQNEAQ (reference sequence). The CDR3 DNA is TGTGCCAGCAACTTAGAAAGCGCTACGCAGTATTTT. Encoded protein: CASNLESATQYF.

This clonotype was found many times. The rearrangement links TRBV6-6 to TRBJ2-5, with D perhaps being TRBD1 or TRBD2 (5 bases each). V was pared by 6 bases and J by 4 bases, with 6 bases between. CDR3 length: 11 residues. Per germline, CDR1 MNHNY and CDR2 SVGAGI (reference sequence). Here the CDR3 reads CASRGTETQYF. DNA of the CDR3: TGTGCCAGCAGGGGGACAGAGACCCAGTACTTC.

As regards this clonotype: A read error is possible here, since a much larger clone lies one base away. The V and J genes are TRBV10-3 and TRBJ2-1, with 7 bases matching TRBD1. This CDR3 is 16 amino acids long. The germline V gene has CDR1 ENHRY and CDR2 SYGVKD. Here the CDR3 DNA reads TGTTCCATCAGTAGCAAAGACAGGGAGTGGGGGAATGAGCAGTTCTTC. It yields the protein CSISSKDREWGNEQFF.

At least ten counts were recorded for this clonotype. This chain connects TRBV4-2 to TRBJ1-5; a weak D match, TRBD1 (5 bases). The CDR3 totals 13 residues. The V gene's germline CDR1 is LGHNA and CDR2 YNFKEQ. Trimming took 1 base from V and 5 from J, leaving 6 bases between them. CDR3 DNA sequence: TGTGCCAGCAGCCAAGTAGGGGATCAGCCCCAGCATTTT. Its protein product is CASSQVGDQPQHF.

This clonotype was detected many times. V usage is TRBV20-1 and J usage is TRBJ2-7; either TRBD1 or TRBD2 may fit D (5 bases each). The CDR3 is made up of 11 amino acids. CDR1 DFQATT and CDR2 SNEGSKA come from the germline V gene (reference sequence). CDR3 bases: TGCAGCCCCAGTGGGGGTCGCGAGCAGTACGTC. Its protein is CSPSGGREQYV.

This clonotype came up many times. The V call is TRBV5-1, the J call TRBJ2-3; a weak D match, TRBD2 (6 bases). V shed 2 bases and J shed 6 bases, with 7 bases lying between them. The CDR3 loop spans 12 amino acids. Per the germline V gene, CDR1 is SGHRS and CDR2 is YFSETQ. CDR3 protein: CASSLRGDTQYF. For the CDR3, the DNA is TGCGCCAGCAGCTTACGGGGGGATACGCAGTATTTT.

This clonotype was recorded at least ten times. This chain links TRBV7-3 with TRBJ2-6; the D is unclear. The CDR3 covers 14 residues. Germline CDR1 reads SGHTA; CDR2 reads FQGTGA. V dropped 1 base and J dropped 0 bases, with 1 base sitting between them. The CDR3 reads CASSLNSGANVLTF. CDR3 in DNA: TGTGCCAGCAGCTTAAACTCTGGGGCCAACGTCCTGACTTTC.

This clonotype showed up many times. The gene calls are TRBV9 and TRBJ1-5; D gene unclear. Germline loops: CDR1 SGDLS, CDR2 YYNGEE. V dropped 7 bases and J dropped 1 base, with 12 bases sitting between them. This CDR3 has 14 amino acids. The CDR3 DNA sequence: TGTGCCAGCTCGCTGTTTGCGAGCAATCAGCCCCAGCATTTT. As protein: CASSLFASNQPQHF.

The rearrangement uses TRBV5-1 and TRBJ2-7, with D perhaps matching TRBD1 or TRBD2 (6 bases each). The CDR3 length is 13 residues. Between the trimmed V and J ends, which lost 4 bases and 6 bases, there was a span of 14 bases. Germline CDR1 is SGHRS and CDR2 is YFSETQ. CDR3: CASSIPGALEQYF. CDR3 in DNA: TGCGCCAGCAGCATTCCGGGGGCTCTCGAGCAGTACTTC. Supplemented by reference TRBV5-1 and TRBJ2-7, the full variable domain reads KAGVTQTPRYLIKTRGQQVTLSCSPISGHRSVSWYQQTPGQGLQFLFEYFSETQRNKGNFPGRFSGRQFSNSRSEMNVSTLELGDSALYLCASSIPGALEQYFGPGTRLTVT.

This clonotype was counted ten times or more. The CDR3 protein is CASSFFADHTGELFF. The CDR3 DNA reads as TGTGCCAGCAGTTTTTTCGCGGATCACACCGGGGAGCTGTTTTTT. This chain uses TRBV12-3 or TRBV12-4 with TRBJ2-2; D uncertain. CDR3 length: 15 amino acids. V was shortened by 3 bases and J by 3 bases, with 11 bases between the two germline ends.

The J gene is TRBJ2-7, the V gene TRBV7-2, with 10 bases identical to TRBD1. There are 14 residues in the CDR3. Unmatched junction bases numbered 7, after V lost 3 bases and J lost 8 bases. Germline-derived CDR1 and CDR2 are SGHTA and FQGNSA. This CDR3 reads CASSLTGGGTQQYF. DNA of the CDR3: TGTGCCAGCAGCTTGACAGGGGGCGGCACCCAGCAGTACTTC.

The sample holds many counts of this clonotype. The genes are TRBV5-1 and TRBJ2-5; D not resolved. CDR1 SGHRS and CDR2 YFSETQ come from the germline V gene. With 0 bases removed from V and 1 base from J, the gap between germline ends came to 10 bases. The CDR3 is 15 residues long. This CDR3 is CASSLGDTSQETQYF. CDR3 DNA sequence: TGCGCCAGCAGCTTGGGAGACACGAGCCAAGAGACCCAGTACTTC.

This clonotype has only a few counts. The chain is built from TRBV27 and TRBJ2-7, with TRBD2 as a possible D gene (6 bases). The germline V gene has CDR1 MNHEY and CDR2 SMNVEV (reference sequence). Trimming cost V 6 bases and J 4 bases, with 10 bases left between them. The CDR3 runs to 12 residues. The CDR3 reads CASREGRYEQYV. DNA of the CDR3: TGTGCCAGCAGGGAGGGTCGTTACGAGCAGTACGTC.

This chain connects TRBV6-2 or TRBV6-3 to TRBJ2-7; no clear D gene. The CDR3 sequence is 11 residues long. Trimming pared 8 bases from V and 2 bases from J, leaving 7 bases between. Germline assignment: CDR1 MNHEY and CDR2 SVGEGT. This CDR3 reads CASSQAYEQYF. Written as DNA, the CDR3 is TGTGCCAGCTCCCAGGCCTACGAGCAGTACTTC.

The rearrangement links TRBV4-1 to TRBJ2-1, with TRBD2 as a possible D gene (7 bases). The CDR3 has 20 amino acids. Trimming removed 2 bases at V and 3 bases at J, with 26 bases between. Germline V gene sequence: CDR1 MGHRA, CDR2 YSYEKL. The CDR3 DNA reads as TGCGCCAGCAGCCAACCTATCCAGTGGTCGGGGGGCGGACTCTACAATGAGCAGTTCTTC. Its protein is CASSQPIQWSGGGLYNEQFF.

This chain joins TRBV5-1 and TRBJ2-3, with 9 bases identical to TRBD2. This CDR3 spans 14 amino acids. Germline V CDR1 and CDR2: SGHRS, YFSETQ. Trimming removed 6 bases from V and 0 bases from J; junction bases left unmatched: 2. This CDR3 is CASTTSGSTDTQYF. Written as DNA, the CDR3 is TGCGCCAGCACTACTAGCGGGAGCACAGATACGCAGTATTTT.

The chain is built from TRBV19 and TRBJ1-4; TRBD1 agrees at 9 bases. The CDR3 runs to 15 residues. Germline loops: CDR1 LNHDA, CDR2 SQIVND (reference sequence). Trimming took 8 bases from V and 5 from J; bases not matched to a gene: 9. CDR3 DNA: TGTGCCAGTGGTACAGGGGGCGCAGGGAATGAAAAACTGTTTTTT. It encodes CASGTGGAGNEKLFF.

This clonotype was seen many times. This chain links TRBV6-2 or TRBV6-3 with TRBJ1-5, with no clear D. From germline, CDR1 is MNHEY and CDR2 SVGEGT. The CDR3 sequence is 13 residues long. V lost 0 bases to trimming and J lost 11 bases, with 11 bases between them. The CDR3 sequence: CASSYSLAITQHF. The CDR3 DNA reads as TGTGCCAGCAGTTACTCTTTGGCGATCACCCAGCATTTT.

Ten or more counts support this clonotype. V is TRBV18 and J is TRBJ2-2; TRBD1 matches at 7 bases. The V gene end was trimmed by 8 bases and the J gene end by 0 bases; junction bases not matched to a gene: 18. The CDR3 totals 19 residues. The germline V gene encodes CDR1 KGHSH and CDR2 LQKENI. CDR3 residues: CASSPVDLLGQANTGELFF. The CDR3, as DNA: TGTGCCAGCAGCCCAGTGGATTTGCTCGGACAGGCGAACACCGGGGAGCTGTTTTTT.

This clonotype showed up just a few times. CDR3 amino acids: CASSPYDGRSYNEQFF. As DNA, the CDR3 is TGTGCCAGCAGCCCCTATGACGGTCGCTCCTACAATGAGCAGTTCTTC. V gene TRBV7-3 combines with J gene TRBJ2-1, with D uncertain. Germline V gene data show CDR1 as SGHTA and CDR2 as FQGTGA. V was cut by 5 bases and J by 0 bases, with 14 bases left in between. The CDR3 has 16 residues.

At least ten counts were recorded for this clonotype. V gene TRBV12-3 or TRBV12-4 combines with J gene TRBJ2-5; unclear D gene. Between the trimmed V and J ends, which lost 2 bases and 4 bases, there was a span of 8 bases. The CDR3 runs 13 residues. The CDR3 sequence: CASSLFAVETQYF. CDR3 nucleotides: TGTGCCAGCAGTTTATTCGCGGTAGAGACCCAGTACTTC.

This clonotype was found a few times. V is TRBV7-2 and J is TRBJ1-4, with 9 bases matching TRBD1. Germline V CDR1 and CDR2: SGHTA, FQGNSA. Germline trimming cut 7 bases from V and 8 bases from J; bases unmatched to any gene: 8. The CDR3 length is 14 residues. The CDR3, as DNA: TGTGCCAGCACGGCAGGGACAGGGAGCGAAAAACTGTTTTTT. It yields the protein CASTAGTGSEKLFF.

This clonotype was observed a handful of times. The chain joins TRBV6-6 to TRBJ2-1; 9 nucleotides match TRBD1. This CDR3 has 13 residues. V shed 6 bases and J 7 bases; nucleotides not matched to a gene: 4. Germline V gene lookup returns CDR1 MNHNY and CDR2 SVGAGI (reference sequence). CDR3 in amino acids: CASRQGAENEQFF. The CDR3 DNA reads as TGTGCCAGCAGACAGGGGGCGGAGAATGAGCAGTTCTTC.

This clonotype has ten or more counts. This rearrangement joins TRBV6-1 to TRBJ2-7, with D possibly matching TRBD2 (6 bases). Trimming stripped 2 bases from V and 2 bases from J, with 13 bases between. The CDR3 contains 15 residues. CDR1 and CDR2 from the germline V gene are MNHNS and SASEGT. The CDR3 protein is CASSERGGDPYEQYV. For the CDR3, the DNA is TGTGCCAGCAGTGAAAGAGGAGGGGACCCCTACGAGCAGTACGTC.